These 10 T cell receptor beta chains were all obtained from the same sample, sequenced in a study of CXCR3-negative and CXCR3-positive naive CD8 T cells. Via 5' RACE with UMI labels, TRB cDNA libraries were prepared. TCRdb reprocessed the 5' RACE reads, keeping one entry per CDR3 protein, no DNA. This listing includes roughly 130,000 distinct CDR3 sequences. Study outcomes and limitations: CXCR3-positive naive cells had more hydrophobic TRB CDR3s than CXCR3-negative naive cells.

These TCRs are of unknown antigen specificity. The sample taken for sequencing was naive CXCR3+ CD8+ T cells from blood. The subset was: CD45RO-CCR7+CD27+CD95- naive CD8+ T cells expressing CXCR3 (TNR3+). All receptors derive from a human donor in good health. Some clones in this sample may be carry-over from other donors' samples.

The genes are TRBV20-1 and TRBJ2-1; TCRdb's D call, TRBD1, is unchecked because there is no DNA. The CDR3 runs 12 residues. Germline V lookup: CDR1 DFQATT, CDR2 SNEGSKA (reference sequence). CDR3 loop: CSYQGVYNEQFF.

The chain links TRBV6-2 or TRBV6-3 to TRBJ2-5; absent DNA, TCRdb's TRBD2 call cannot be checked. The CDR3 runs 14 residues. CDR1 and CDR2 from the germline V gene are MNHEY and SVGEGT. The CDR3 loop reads CASANPGTQETQYF.

CDR3 region: CAISESTWVNYGYTF. The chain is built from TRBV10-3 and TRBJ1-2. The germline V gene has CDR1 ENHRY and CDR2 SYGVKD. This CDR3 region has 15 residues.

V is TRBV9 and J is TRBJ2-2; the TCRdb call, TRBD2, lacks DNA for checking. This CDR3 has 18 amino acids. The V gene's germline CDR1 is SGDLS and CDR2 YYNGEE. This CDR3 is CASSVEPLLGPGTGELFF.

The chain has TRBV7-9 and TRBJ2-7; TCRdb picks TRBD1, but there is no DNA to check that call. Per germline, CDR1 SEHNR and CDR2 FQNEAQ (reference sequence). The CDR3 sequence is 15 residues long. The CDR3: CASSHMGDPYGEQYF.

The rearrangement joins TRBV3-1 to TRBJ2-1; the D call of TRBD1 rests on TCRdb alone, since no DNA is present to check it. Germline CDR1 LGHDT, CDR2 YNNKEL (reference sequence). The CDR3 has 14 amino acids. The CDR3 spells CASTEGTAGARQFF.

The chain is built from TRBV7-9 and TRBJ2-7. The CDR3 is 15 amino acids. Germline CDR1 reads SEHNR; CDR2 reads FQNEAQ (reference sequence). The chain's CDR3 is CASSLVPGTSYEQYF.

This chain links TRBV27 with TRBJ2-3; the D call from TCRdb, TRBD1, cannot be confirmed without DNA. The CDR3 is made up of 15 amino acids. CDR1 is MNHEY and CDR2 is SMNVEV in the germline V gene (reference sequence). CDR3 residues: CASSLGDRGSDTQYF.

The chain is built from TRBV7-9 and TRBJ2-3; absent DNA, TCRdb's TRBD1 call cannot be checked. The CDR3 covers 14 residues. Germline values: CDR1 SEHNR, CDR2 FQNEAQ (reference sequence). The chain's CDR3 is CASSPGQGLDTQYF.

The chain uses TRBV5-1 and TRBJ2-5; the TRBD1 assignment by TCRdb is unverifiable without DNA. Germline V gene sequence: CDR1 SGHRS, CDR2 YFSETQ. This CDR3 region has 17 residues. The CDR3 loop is CASSLAYRGRDQETQYF.